These 10 T cell receptor beta chains were all obtained from the same sample, sequenced in a study of T-cell memory formation after mild COVID-19 (dated by TCRdb to the early 2020s). The library was prepared using 5' RACE. The run used an Illumina NovaSeq 6000. In TCRdb, the public reads were trimmed at Q25 with fastp and aligned with MiXCR, with productive beta chains retained. Entries are consolidated by CDR3 protein sequence, retaining the most common genes and DNA. For this sample there are 4,000 to 6,000 distinct CDR3 sequences; 40% to 50% appear just once. The top ten constitute around 2.5% of the sample. The sequenced material came from PBMCs or a T cell subset sorted from them (not recorded which). The origin of the receptors is an adult who had mild COVID-19 (a few samples of this study predate the infection). The sample titles of this study are shuffled in the database, so cell type and time point are left out.

This clonotype is deemed medium-sized. The chain carries TRBV20-1 and TRBJ2-2; 9 bases match TRBD2. Looked up from germline, CDR1 is DFQATT and CDR2 is SNEGSKA (reference sequence). V was pared by 6 bases and J by 2 bases, with 4 bases of the junction left unmatched. The CDR3 contains 14 residues. CDR3 DNA sequence: TGCAGTGCCCATAGCGGGGGAAACACCGGGGAGCTGTTTTTT. Translated, it gives CSAHSGGNTGELFF.

The chain recombines TRBV7-9 with TRBJ1-1; D is unclear. CDR3 length equals 12 residues. V lost 1 base to trimming and J lost 8 bases, with 8 bases between them. Looked up from germline, CDR1 is SEHNR and CDR2 is FQNEAQ (reference sequence). The CDR3 sequence is CASSLGFREAFF. In DNA form, the CDR3 reads TGTGCCAGCAGCTTAGGTTTCAGGGAAGCTTTCTTT.

The genes are TRBV7-9 and TRBJ1-2; tentatively, D is TRBD1 (6 bases). V was pared by 5 bases and J by 6 bases, with 16 bases between. This CDR3 is built from 14 residues. Germline assignment: CDR1 SEHNR and CDR2 FQNEAQ (reference sequence). As DNA, the CDR3 is TGTGCCAGCAGCCTCACAGGGCTAAGGGATGGCTACACCTTC. The encoded protein is CASSLTGLRDGYTF.

This clonotype rates as medium-sized. The V gene is TRBV12-3 or TRBV12-4, the J gene TRBJ2-1; weak D call: TRBD1 (5 bases). This CDR3 spans 14 amino acids. V lost 2 bases and J lost 10, with 15 bases in between. The CDR3 DNA reads as TGTGCCAGCAGTTTACGGCAGGGCGGCGTGGAGCAGTTCTTC. Its translation: CASSLRQGGVEQFF.

Judged by abundance, this clonotype is medium-sized (0.01 to 0.1%). The chain links TRBV27 to TRBJ1-5, with 8 bases that match TRBD1. J lost 6 bases, V lost 8 bases, and 9 bases had no gene match. The CDR3 contains 14 residues. CDR1 and CDR2 from the germline V gene are MNHEY and SMNVEV (reference sequence). The CDR3 sequence is CASGEAGGGQPQHF. DNA of the CDR3: TGTGCCAGCGGAGAAGCAGGGGGCGGTCAGCCCCAGCATTTT.

V usage is TRBV5-6 and J usage is TRBJ2-3; D might be TRBD1 (5 bases). V gave up 3 bases and J gave up 3 bases, with 14 bases separating them. Germline assignment: CDR1 SGHDT and CDR2 YYEEEE. The CDR3 length is 15 residues. CDR3 residues: CASSWGEIGTDTQYF. DNA of the CDR3: TGTGCCAGCAGCTGGGGCGAGATAGGGACAGATACGCAGTATTTT.

This clonotype ranks as medium-sized. This sequence joins TRBV7-8 and TRBJ2-7; 7 positions agree with TRBD1. CDR1 and CDR2 from the germline V gene are SGHVS and FQNEAQ. Unmatched junction bases numbered 9, after V lost 4 bases and J lost 3 bases. The CDR3 runs 15 residues. The CDR3 here is CASSSGQGQFYEQYV. Written as DNA, the CDR3 is TGTGCCAGCAGCTCCGGTCAGGGACAGTTCTACGAGCAGTACGTC.

V and J are TRBV12-3 or TRBV12-4 and TRBJ2-1; TRBD1 matches 8 bases. This CDR3 spans 16 amino acids. Trimming at V came to 6 bases and at J to 5 bases, leaving 12 bases not matched to a gene. CDR3 in amino acids: CASSPHWDRLDNEQFF. For the CDR3, the DNA is TGTGCCAGCAGCCCTCATTGGGACAGGTTGGACAATGAGCAGTTCTTC.

The V and J genes are TRBV4-2 and TRBJ2-1, with 11 bases that match TRBD2. The trim removed 0 bases at V and 12 bases at J, leaving 7 bases unmatched. Germline V gene data show CDR1 as LGHNA and CDR2 as YNFKEQ. The CDR3 is 15 amino acids. The CDR3 reads CASSQDLTSGRRQFF. The CDR3 DNA reads TGTGCCAGCAGCCAAGATTTAACTAGCGGGAGACGGCAGTTCTTC.

The rearrangement joins TRBV5-5 to TRBJ2-7, with 8 bases matching TRBD1. The CDR3 has 14 residues. With 4 bases clipped from V and 1 base from J, the junction kept 4 bases outside the gene matches. Germline CDR1 SGHKS, CDR2 YYEKEE (reference sequence). The CDR3 region has the DNA TGTGCCAGCAGCCCGCGGACAGGGTCCTACGAGCAGTACTTC. It translates to CASSPRTGSYEQYF.